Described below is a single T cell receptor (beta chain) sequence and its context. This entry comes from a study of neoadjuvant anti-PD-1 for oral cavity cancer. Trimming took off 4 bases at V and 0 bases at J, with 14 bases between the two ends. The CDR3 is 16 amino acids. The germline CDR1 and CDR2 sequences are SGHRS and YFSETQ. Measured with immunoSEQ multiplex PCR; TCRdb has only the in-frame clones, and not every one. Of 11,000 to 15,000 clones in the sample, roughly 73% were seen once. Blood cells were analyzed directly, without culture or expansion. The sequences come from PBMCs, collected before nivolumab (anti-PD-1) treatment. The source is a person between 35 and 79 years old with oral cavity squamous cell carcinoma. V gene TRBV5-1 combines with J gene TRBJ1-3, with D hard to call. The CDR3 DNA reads TGCGCCAGCAGCCCGCTCCCGTTGAGCTCTGGAAACACCATATATTTT. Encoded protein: CASSPLPLSSGNTIYF.